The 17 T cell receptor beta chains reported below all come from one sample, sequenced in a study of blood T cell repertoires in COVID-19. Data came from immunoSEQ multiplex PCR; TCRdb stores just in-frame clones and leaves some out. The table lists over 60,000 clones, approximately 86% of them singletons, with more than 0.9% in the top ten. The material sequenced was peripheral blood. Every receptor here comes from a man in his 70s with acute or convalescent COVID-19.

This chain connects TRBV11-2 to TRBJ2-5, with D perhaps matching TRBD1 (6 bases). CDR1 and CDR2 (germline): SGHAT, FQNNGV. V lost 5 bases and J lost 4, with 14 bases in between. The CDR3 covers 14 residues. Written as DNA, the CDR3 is TGTGCCAGCAGCCCCCCTTACAGGGCAGAGACCCAGTACTTC. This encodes CASSPPYRAETQYF.

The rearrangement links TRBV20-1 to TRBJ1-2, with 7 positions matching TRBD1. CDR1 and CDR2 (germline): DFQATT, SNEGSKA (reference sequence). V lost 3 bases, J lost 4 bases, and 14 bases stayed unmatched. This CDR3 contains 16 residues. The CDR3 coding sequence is TGCAGTGCTAGTGATCCAAAGGTATCAGGGGGCTATGGCTACACCTTC. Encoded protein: CSASDPKVSGGYGYTF.

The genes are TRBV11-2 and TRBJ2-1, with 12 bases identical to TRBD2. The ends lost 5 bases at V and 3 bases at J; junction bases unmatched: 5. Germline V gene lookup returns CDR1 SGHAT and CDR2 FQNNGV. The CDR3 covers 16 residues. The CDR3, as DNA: TGTGCCAGCAGCCCAAGACTAGCGGGAGTCTACAATGAGCAGTTCTTC. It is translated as CASSPRLAGVYNEQFF.

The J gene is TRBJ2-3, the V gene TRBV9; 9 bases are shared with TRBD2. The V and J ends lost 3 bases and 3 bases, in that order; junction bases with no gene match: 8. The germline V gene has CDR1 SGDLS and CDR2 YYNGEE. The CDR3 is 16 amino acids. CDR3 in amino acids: CASSASTSGETDTQYF. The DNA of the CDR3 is TGTGCCAGCAGCGCCTCGACTAGCGGAGAGACAGATACGCAGTATTTT. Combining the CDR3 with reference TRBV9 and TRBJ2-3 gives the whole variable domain DSGVTQTPKHLITATGQRVTLRCSPRSGDLSVYWYQQSLDQGLQFLIQYYNGEERAKGNILERFSAQQFPDLHSELNLSSLELGDSALYFCASSASTSGETDTQYFGPGTRLTVL.

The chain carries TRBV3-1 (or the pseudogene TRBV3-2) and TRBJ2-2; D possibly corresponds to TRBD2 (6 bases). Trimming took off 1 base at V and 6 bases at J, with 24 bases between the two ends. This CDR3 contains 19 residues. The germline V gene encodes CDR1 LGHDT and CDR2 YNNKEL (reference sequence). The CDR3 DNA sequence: TGTGCCAGCAGCCAAGCCCGGGACTCCCCTCCCGGTGACCCCGGGGAGCTGTTTTTT. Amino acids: CASSQARDSPPGDPGELFF.

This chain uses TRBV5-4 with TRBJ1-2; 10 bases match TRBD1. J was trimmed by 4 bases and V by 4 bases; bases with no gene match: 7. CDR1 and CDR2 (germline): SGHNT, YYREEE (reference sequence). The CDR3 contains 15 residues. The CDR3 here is CASSPGTGDSYGYTF. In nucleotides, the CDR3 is TGTGCCAGCAGCCCCGGGACAGGGGATAGCTATGGCTACACCTTC. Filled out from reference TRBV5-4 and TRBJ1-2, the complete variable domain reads ETGVTQSPTHLIKTRGQQVTLRCSSQSGHNTVSWYQQALGQGPQFIFQYYREEENGRGNFPPRFSGLQFPNYSSELNVNALELDDSALYLCASSPGTGDSYGYTFGSGTRLTVV.

For the CDR3, the DNA is TGTGCCAGCAGCTTATACGGACTAGCGGGAGGTGAGCAGTTCTTC. Residues: CASSLYGLAGGEQFF. The J gene is TRBJ2-1, the V gene TRBV11-1, with 14 bases fitting TRBD2. J gave up 9 bases and V 2 bases, and 3 bases lay outside the gene matches. The CDR3 is 15 residues long. CDR1 is SGHAT, CDR2 FQDESV, per germline (reference sequence).

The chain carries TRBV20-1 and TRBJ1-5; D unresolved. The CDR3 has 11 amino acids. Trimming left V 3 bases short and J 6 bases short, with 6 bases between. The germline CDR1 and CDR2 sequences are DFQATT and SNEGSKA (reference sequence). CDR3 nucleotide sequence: TGCAGTGCTAGTAGCGGTCAGCCCCAGCATTTT. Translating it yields CSASSGQPQHF.

CDR3 nucleotide sequence: TGCGCCAGCAGTGAGTCGACACCTACTGGGTCACCCCTCCACTTT. Amino acids: CASSESTPTGSPLHF. The chain combines TRBV10-1 with TRBJ1-6; D gene uncertain. This CDR3 contains 15 residues. Germline V gene data show CDR1 as WNHNN and CDR2 as SYGVQD (reference sequence). V lost 0 bases and J 10 bases, leaving 13 bases between the germline ends.

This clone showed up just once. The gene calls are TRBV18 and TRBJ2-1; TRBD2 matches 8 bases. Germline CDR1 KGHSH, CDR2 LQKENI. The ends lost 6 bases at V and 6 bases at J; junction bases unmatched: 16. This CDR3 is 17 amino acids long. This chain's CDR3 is CASSLAVQAGAFNEQFF. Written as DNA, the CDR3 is TGTGCCAGCTCCCTCGCGGTCCAAGCGGGGGCTTTCAATGAGCAGTTCTTC. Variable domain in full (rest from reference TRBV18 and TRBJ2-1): NAGVMQNPRHLVRRRGQEARLRCSPMKGHSHVYWYRQLPEEGLKFMVYLQKENIIDESGMPKERFSAEFPKEGPSILRIQQVVRGDSAAYFCASSLAVQAGAFNEQFFGPGTRLTVL.

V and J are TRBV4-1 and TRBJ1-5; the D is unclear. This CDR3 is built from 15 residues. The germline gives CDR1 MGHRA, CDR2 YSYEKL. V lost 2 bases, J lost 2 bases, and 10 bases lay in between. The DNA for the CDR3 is TGCGCCAGCAGCCAACAAGACCTAGGCAATCAGCCCCAGCATTTT. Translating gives CASSQQDLGNQPQHF.

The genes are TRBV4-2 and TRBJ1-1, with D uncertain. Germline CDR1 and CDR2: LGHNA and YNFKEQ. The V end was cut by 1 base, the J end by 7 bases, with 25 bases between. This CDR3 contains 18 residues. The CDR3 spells CASSQGARRYTMADEAFF. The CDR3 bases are TGTGCCAGCAGCCAAGGGGCACGCAGGTACACGATGGCAGATGAAGCTTTCTTT.

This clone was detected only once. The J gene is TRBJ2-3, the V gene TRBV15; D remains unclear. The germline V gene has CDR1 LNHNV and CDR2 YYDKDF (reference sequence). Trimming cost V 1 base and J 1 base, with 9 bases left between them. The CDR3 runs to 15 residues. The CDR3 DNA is TGTGCCACCAGCAGAGGCGATCCTGGCACAGATACGCAGTATTTT. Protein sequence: CATSRGDPGTDTQYF.

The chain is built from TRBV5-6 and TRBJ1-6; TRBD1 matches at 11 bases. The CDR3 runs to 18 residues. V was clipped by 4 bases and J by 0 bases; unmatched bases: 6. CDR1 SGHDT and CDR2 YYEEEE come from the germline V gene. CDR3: CASSPPGQGVSYNSPLHF. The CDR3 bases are TGTGCCAGCAGCCCGCCGGGACAGGGGGTCTCCTATAATTCACCCCTCCACTTT.

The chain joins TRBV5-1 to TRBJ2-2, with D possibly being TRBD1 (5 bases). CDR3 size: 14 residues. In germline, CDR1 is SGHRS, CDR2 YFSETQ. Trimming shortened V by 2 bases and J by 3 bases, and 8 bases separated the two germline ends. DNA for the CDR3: TGCGCCAGCAGCTTCCAGGGCTACACCGGGGAGCTGTTTTTT. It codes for CASSFQGYTGELFF. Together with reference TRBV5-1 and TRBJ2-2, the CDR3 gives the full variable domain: KAGVTQTPRYLIKTRGQQVTLSCSPISGHRSVSWYQQTPGQGLQFLFEYFSETQRNKGNFPGRFSGRQFSNSRSEMNVSTLELGDSALYLCASSFQGYTGELFFGEGSRLTVL.

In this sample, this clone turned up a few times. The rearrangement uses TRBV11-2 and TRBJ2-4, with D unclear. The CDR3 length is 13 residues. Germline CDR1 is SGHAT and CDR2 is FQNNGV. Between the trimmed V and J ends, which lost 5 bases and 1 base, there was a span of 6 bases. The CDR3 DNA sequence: TGTGCCAGCAGCGATAGCGCCAAAAACATTCAGTACTTC. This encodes CASSDSAKNIQYF.

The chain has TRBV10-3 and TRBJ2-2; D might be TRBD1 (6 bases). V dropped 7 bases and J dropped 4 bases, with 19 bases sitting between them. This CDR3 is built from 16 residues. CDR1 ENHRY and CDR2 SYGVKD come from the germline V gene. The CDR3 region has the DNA TGTGCCATCAATCCTGTCAGGGGCCGTAGCACCGGGGAGCTGTTTTTT. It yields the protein CAINPVRGRSTGELFF.